Following are 13 T cell receptor beta chains from one sample sequenced in a study of high-grade serous ovarian cancer treatment subgroups. The assay was immunoSEQ multiplex PCR, and TCRdb's table has in-frame clones only and misses some. Of over 700 clones in the sample, less than 80% were seen once. Tumor samples were taken before definitive surgery or chemotherapy. The sequencing input was tumor tissue. All receptors derive from a human donor with high-grade serous ovarian cancer.

The CDR3 spells CASSPLGGSGAYNEQFF. CDR3 DNA: TGTGCCAGCTCACCGCTAGGGGGGAGCGGGGCTTACAATGAGCAGTTCTTC. The chain is built from TRBV18 and TRBJ2-1; tentative D call: TRBD2 (7 bases). The CDR3 is 17 residues long. The V and J ends lost 3 bases and 4 bases respectively, with 19 bases between them. Germline values: CDR1 KGHSH, CDR2 LQKENI.

The CDR3 sequence: CASSVKLADTQYF. The CDR3, as DNA: TGCGCCAGCAGCGTCAAGCTCGCAGATACGCAGTATTTT. The chain joins TRBV5-1 to TRBJ2-3; D remains ambiguous. Germline CDR1 SGHRS, CDR2 YFSETQ. V was cut by 4 bases and J by 4 bases, with 10 bases left in between. This CDR3 is 13 amino acids long. The complete variable domain, with remaining parts taken from reference TRBV5-1 and TRBJ2-3, reads KAGVTQTPRYLIKTRGQQVTLSCSPISGHRSVSWYQQTPGQGLQFLFEYFSETQRNKGNFPGRFSGRQFSNSRSEMNVSTLELGDSALYLCASSVKLADTQYFGPGTRLTVL.

The V and J genes are TRBV7-2 and TRBJ2-7; D is perhaps TRBD2 (6 bases). CDR1 and CDR2 (germline): SGHTA, FQGNSA. The V and J ends lost 2 bases and 2 bases respectively, with 7 bases between them. The CDR3 is 13 residues long. CDR3: CASSLRLAYEQYF. CDR3 in DNA: TGTGCCAGCAGCTTAAGACTAGCCTACGAGCAGTACTTC.

The J gene is TRBJ1-6, the V gene TRBV9; the match to TRBD1 covers 9 bases. CDR1 and CDR2 (germline): SGDLS, YYNGEE. The V segment lost 2 bases and the J segment 9 bases; nucleotides outside the gene matches: 6. The CDR3 sequence is 15 residues long. The CDR3 loop is CASSVGQGKFSPLHF. For the CDR3, the DNA is TGTGCCAGCAGCGTGGGACAGGGAAAATTTTCACCCCTCCACTTT.

This clone was seen a handful of times. V and J are TRBV2 and TRBJ1-4; 11 bases agree with TRBD1. Germline CDR1 reads SNHLY; CDR2 reads FYNNEI. V shed 1 base, J shed 6 bases, and the junction held 7 bases outside the gene matches. CDR3 size: 17 residues. CDR3 nucleotides: TGTGCCAGCAGTGAAGAGGACAGGGGGCAAATCGATGAAAAACTGTTTTTT. The encoded protein is CASSEEDRGQIDEKLFF.

In DNA form, the CDR3 reads TGTGCCAGCAGCTTGTTGGCGGGAGGGCCTTACGAGCAGTTCTTC. Its translation: CASSLLAGGPYEQFF. The chain recombines TRBV7-1 with TRBJ2-1, with TRBD2 matching 9 bases. TRBV7-1 is labeled an ORF, and its function is uncertain. J was trimmed by 10 bases and V by 4 bases; bases with no gene match: 11. CDR3 length equals 15 residues.

The J gene is TRBJ2-7, the V gene TRBV14; D unresolved. Germline CDR1 is SGHDN and CDR2 is FVKESK. The ends were cut back, 0 bases at V and 3 bases at J, with 12 bases in the middle. The CDR3 covers 15 residues. CDR3 nucleotide sequence: TGTGCCAGCAGCCAAGATTATGGGGTGGTCTACGAGCAGTACTTC. Translating it yields CASSQDYGVVYEQYF.

This clone showed up just a few times. The V gene is TRBV16, the J gene TRBJ2-2; D might be TRBD1 (6 bases). The CDR3 loop spans 13 amino acids. Germline lookup yields CDR1 KGHSY and CDR2 FQNENV. V shed 4 bases and J shed 5 bases, with 8 bases lying between them. The CDR3 DNA reads as TGTGCCAGCAGCCGGACAGTGACCGGGGAGCTGTTTTTT. As protein: CASSRTVTGELFF.

The sample holds one count of this clone. The rearrangement links TRBV5-4 to TRBJ2-5; D is unclear. V was trimmed by 2 bases and J by 1 base, leaving 9 bases between them. Germline lookup yields CDR1 SGHNT and CDR2 YYREEE (reference sequence). CDR3 length equals 14 residues. CDR3 loop: CASSFSDFQETQYF. For the CDR3, the DNA is TGTGCCAGCAGCTTTTCAGACTTCCAAGAGACCCAGTACTTC.

The chain combines TRBV9 with TRBJ2-1; 10 bases align to TRBD2. CDR3 size: 16 residues. Trimming at V came to 0 bases and at J to 8 bases, leaving 8 bases not matched to a gene. The germline V gene has CDR1 SGDLS and CDR2 YYNGEE. The CDR3 region is CASSVGPAGGRDEQFF. CDR3 bases: TGTGCCAGCAGCGTAGGACCAGCGGGAGGGCGGGATGAGCAGTTCTTC.

This clone was detected only once. The chain uses TRBV7-3 and TRBJ2-2; TRBD1 agrees at 10 bases. The germline CDR1 and CDR2 sequences are SGHTA and FQGTGA. The CDR3 sequence is 18 residues long. Unmatched junction bases numbered 15, after V lost 5 bases and J lost 6 bases. CDR3 DNA: TGTGCCAGCAGCCCACTAAAGTCCGGGACAGGGGAACCCGGGGAGCTGTTTTTT. Encoded protein: CASSPLKSGTGEPGELFF.

CDR3 amino acids: CASSTGLAGVKRTDTQYF. Written as DNA, the CDR3 is TGTGCCAGTAGTACCGGACTAGCGGGAGTGAAACGCACAGATACGCAGTATTTT. The V gene is TRBV19, the J gene TRBJ2-3; 13 bases align to TRBD2. Trimming removed 4 bases from V and 1 base from J; junction bases left unmatched: 8. Germline loops: CDR1 LNHDA, CDR2 SQIVND (reference sequence). The CDR3 covers 18 residues.

The V gene is TRBV27, the J gene TRBJ1-2; D is undetermined. Per germline, CDR1 MNHEY and CDR2 SMNVEV (reference sequence). This CDR3 comprises 14 residues. The ends were cut back, 2 bases at V and 8 bases at J, with 15 bases in the middle. CDR3 DNA sequence: TGTGCCAGCAGTTTACAGGATGGCTTGGGAGGCTACACCTTC. Residues: CASSLQDGLGGYTF.